Each of the 13 T cell receptor beta chains below was sequenced from the same sample in a study of blood T cell repertoires in COVID-19. Sequencing was performed with immunoSEQ multiplex PCR; in TCRdb, only in-frame clones are kept and a portion is missing. This sample has roughly 340,000 clones, with around 91% found just once. The sequenced material came from PBMCs or T cells enriched from blood (not recorded which). The origin of the receptors is a man aged 18-30 years who had recovered from COVID-19.

This chain connects TRBV9 to TRBJ2-3, with TRBD2 matching 12 bases. CDR3 length: 17 amino acids. Germline loops: CDR1 SGDLS, CDR2 YYNGEE. V dropped 4 bases and J dropped 4; count of bases not matched to a gene: 10. Here the CDR3 reads CASSPSTSGGPSDTQYF. CDR3 bases: TGTGCCAGCAGCCCTTCGACTAGCGGGGGACCCTCAGATACGCAGTATTTT.

The chain carries TRBV30 and TRBJ2-5; 8 positions agree with TRBD1. CDR1 GTSNPN and CDR2 SVGIG come from the germline V gene (reference sequence). This CDR3 contains 12 residues. J lost 5 bases, V lost 5 bases, and 4 bases had no gene match. CDR3 bases: TGTGCCTGGGATACAGGGGGGGAGACCCAGTACTTC. The encoded protein is CAWDTGGETQYF.

V is TRBV2 and J is TRBJ2-7, with 7 bases lining up with TRBD2. The CDR3 has 14 amino acids. With V trimmed by 7 bases and J by 2 bases, 8 bases remained unmatched. Germline V gene sequence: CDR1 SNHLY, CDR2 FYNNEI. The CDR3 reads CASTLEAGAYEQYF. CDR3 sequence (DNA): TGTGCCAGCACCCTTGAGGCGGGAGCCTACGAGCAGTACTTC.

This chain joins TRBV3-1 (or the pseudogene TRBV3-2) and TRBJ2-7; tentatively, D is TRBD2 (7 bases). V lost 4 bases, J lost 0 bases, and 13 bases lay in between. This CDR3 region has 15 residues. CDR1 and CDR2 from the germline V gene are LGHDT and YNNKEL (reference sequence). Here the CDR3 DNA reads TGTGCCAGCAGCCTGGGGGGGGCCCTCTCCTACGAGCAGTACTTC. Its translation: CASSLGGALSYEQYF.

The chain has TRBV5-1 and TRBJ2-2; 7 nucleotides agree with TRBD1. V lost 0 bases and J lost 2; bases outside the gene matches: 7. This CDR3 spans 17 amino acids. From germline, CDR1 is SGHRS and CDR2 YFSETQ. The CDR3 DNA is TGCGCCAGCAGCTTGGCCGGCAGGGGGTTAAACACCGGGGAGCTGTTTTTT. Translated, it gives CASSLAGRGLNTGELFF.

This chain joins TRBV4-2 and TRBJ2-2, with D possibly matching TRBD1 (5 bases). CDR1 is LGHNA and CDR2 is YNFKEQ in the germline V gene. V was cut by 3 bases and J by 1 base, with 9 bases left in between. The CDR3 covers 15 residues. CDR3 nucleotide sequence: TGTGCCAGCAGCCATGCCCAGGGGAACACCGGGGAGCTGTTTTTT. Its protein product is CASSHAQGNTGELFF.

The chain uses TRBV7-9 and TRBJ1-5, with a weak D call TRBD1 (6 bases). The CDR3 is 16 residues long. Looked up from germline, CDR1 is SEHNR and CDR2 is FQNEAQ (reference sequence). The V gene lost 1 base and the J gene lost 5 bases, with 15 bases spanning the gap. CDR3 protein: CASSLVRGKVDQPQHF. For the CDR3, the DNA is TGTGCCAGCAGCTTAGTCAGGGGTAAGGTGGATCAGCCCCAGCATTTT.

The chain uses TRBV27 and TRBJ2-7; 7 bases map to TRBD1. The V gene's germline CDR1 is MNHEY and CDR2 SMNVEV (reference sequence). V trimming: 4 bases; J trimming: 0 bases; junction bases outside the gene matches: 3. The CDR3 runs to 14 residues. CDR3 bases: TGTGCCAGCAGTTCTTGGGACAGCTCCTACGAGCAGTACTTC. This codes for CASSSWDSSYEQYF.

The CDR3: CASSTGTGTDTQYF. CDR3 coding DNA: TGCGCCAGCAGCACCGGGACAGGCACAGATACGCAGTATTTT. This chain joins TRBV5-1 and TRBJ2-3, with 7 positions matching TRBD1. The CDR3 loop spans 14 amino acids. Germline V CDR1 and CDR2: SGHRS, YFSETQ. The V gene end was trimmed by 4 bases and the J gene end by 1 base; junction bases not matched to a gene: 3.

V gene TRBV24-1 combines with J gene TRBJ2-1, with 7 bases that match TRBD2. The CDR3 has 12 residues. The V gene end was trimmed by 4 bases and the J gene end by 8 bases; junction bases not matched to a gene: 1. CDR1 is KGHDR and CDR2 is SFDVKD in the germline V gene. DNA for the CDR3: TGTGCCACCAGTGAACGGGGGGATGAGCAGTTCTTC. Translating gives CATSERGDEQFF.

The chain links TRBV15 to TRBJ2-4; D is perhaps TRBD1 (6 bases). Per the germline V gene, CDR1 is LNHNV and CDR2 is YYDKDF (reference sequence). The V gene lost 0 bases and the J gene lost 4 bases, with 22 bases spanning the gap. The CDR3 runs to 19 residues. This CDR3 is CATSRDKITGRPIKNIQYF. CDR3 in DNA: TGTGCCACCAGCAGAGACAAGATAACAGGGCGACCCATTAAAAACATTCAGTACTTC.

The rearrangement uses TRBV5-8 and TRBJ2-3; 8 bases are a match to TRBD2. Germline CDR1 is SGHTS and CDR2 is YDEGEE. There are 15 residues in the CDR3. V lost 5 bases to trimming and J lost 1 base; unmatched junction nucleotides: 6. The CDR3 protein is CASRLRGGRTDTQYF. In nucleotides, the CDR3 is TGTGCCAGCAGGTTACGGGGGGGACGCACAGATACGCAGTATTTT.

This clone has a single count. The J gene is TRBJ2-7, the V gene TRBV3-1 (or the pseudogene TRBV3-2); 10 bases match TRBD2. This CDR3 comprises 13 residues. CDR1 LGHDT and CDR2 YNNKEL come from the germline V gene (reference sequence). V shed 0 bases, J shed 10 bases, and the junction held 3 bases outside the gene matches. The CDR3 DNA reads TGTGCCAGCAGCCAAGAGAGACTAGCGGGTCAGTACTTC. Protein product: CASSQERLAGQYF.